This is a list of T cell receptor beta chains from one sample in a study of blood T cell repertoires in COVID-19. Sequenced by immunoSEQ multiplex PCR; TCRdb stores in-frame clones only, minus some. The sample gives 100,000 to 150,000 clones, just under 80% of which show up once; 25% is in the top ten. Sample: peripheral blood. The receptors come from a human donor in a cohort sampled during active COVID-19. CDR3s leave out the opening cysteine and the closing phenylalanine or tryptophan.

J	V	CDR3
TRBJ1-2	TRBV29-1	SVVPATEGYT
TRBJ1-5	TRBV2	ASSDQSNQPQH
TRBJ2-7	TRBV7-3	ASSLGPSYEQY
TRBJ2-2	TRBV12-3/TRBV12-4	ASRRGDGELF
TRBJ1-6	TRBV7-8	ASSLVRAGELNSPLH
TRBJ1-2	TRBV5-5	ASSALTGRGRGYT
TRBJ2-3	TRBV4-2	ASSVGADTQY
TRBJ1-2	TRBV19	ASSSGTGANYGYT
TRBJ2-7	TRBV7-2	ASSYGTSGGKYEQY
TRBJ2-7	TRBV14	ASSQVGGSVKY
TRBJ2-1	TRBV5-4	ASSQREGSIYEQF